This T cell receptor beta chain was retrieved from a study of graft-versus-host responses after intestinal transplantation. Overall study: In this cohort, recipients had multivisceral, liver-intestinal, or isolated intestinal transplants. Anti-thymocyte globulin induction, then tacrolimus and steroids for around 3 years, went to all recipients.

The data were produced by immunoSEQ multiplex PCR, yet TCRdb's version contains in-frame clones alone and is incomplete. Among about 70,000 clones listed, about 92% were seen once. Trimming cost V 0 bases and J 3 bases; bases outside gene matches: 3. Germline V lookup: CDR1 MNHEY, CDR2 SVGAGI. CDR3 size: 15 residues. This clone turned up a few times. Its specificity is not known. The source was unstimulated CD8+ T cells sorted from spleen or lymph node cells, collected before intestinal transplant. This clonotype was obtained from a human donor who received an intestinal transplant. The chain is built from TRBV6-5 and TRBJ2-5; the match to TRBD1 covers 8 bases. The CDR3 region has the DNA TGTGCCAGCAGTTACTCGATGGACAGGGAAGAGACCCAGTACTTC. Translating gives CASSYSMDREETQYF.